This TCR beta chain was captured by sequencing in a study of T cells in Graves' hyperthyroidism and ophthalmopathy. RNA transcripts provided the source from which TCR beta CDR3 regions were amplified. The TCR CDR3 first-round RT-PCR relied on the HTBI primer set. TCRdb called the multiplex PCR reads again in MiXCR, with one record for every CDR3 protein. The sample records about 210,000 distinct CDR3 sequences, roughly 15% being singletons. This clonotype came up a few times. With V trimmed by 5 bases and J by 5 bases, 5 bases remained unmatched. Germline CDR1 SGHTA, CDR2 FQGNSA. The CDR3 extends over 14 amino acids.

Sequenced sample: blood. This clonotype was obtained from a man aged 45-65 years with Graves' hyperthyroidism. The V and J genes are TRBV7-2 and TRBJ2-3; 9 bases align to TRBD2. CDR3 nucleotides: TGTGCCAGCAGCATTAGCGGGAGAGAAGATACGCAGTATTTT. It codes for CASSISGREDTQYF.